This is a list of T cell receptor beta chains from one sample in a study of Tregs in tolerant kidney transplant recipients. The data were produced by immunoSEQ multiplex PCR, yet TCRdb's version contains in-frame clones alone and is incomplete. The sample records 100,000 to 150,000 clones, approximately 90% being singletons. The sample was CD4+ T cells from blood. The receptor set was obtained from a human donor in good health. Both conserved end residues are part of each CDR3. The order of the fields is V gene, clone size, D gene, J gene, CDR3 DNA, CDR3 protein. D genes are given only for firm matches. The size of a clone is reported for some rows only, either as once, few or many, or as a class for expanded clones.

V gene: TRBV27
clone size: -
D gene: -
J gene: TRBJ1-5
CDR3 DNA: TGTGCCAGCAGGCTGCTGGGCGCCGGTCAGCCCCAGCATTTT
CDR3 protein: CASRLLGAGQPQHF

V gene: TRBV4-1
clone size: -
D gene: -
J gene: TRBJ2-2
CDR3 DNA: TGCGCCAGCAGCCAAGGGCGATGGGAGAGGAACACCGGGGAGCTGTTTTTT
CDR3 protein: CASSQGRWERNTGELFF

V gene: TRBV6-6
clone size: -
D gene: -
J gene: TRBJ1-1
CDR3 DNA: TGTGCCAGCAGTGTCGGCCCTGAAGCTTTCTTT
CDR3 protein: CASSVGPEAFF

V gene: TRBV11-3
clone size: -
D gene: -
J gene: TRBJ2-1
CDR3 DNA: TGTGCCAGCAGCCGTGCGGGACAGCCATACAATGAGCAGTTCTTC
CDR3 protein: CASSRAGQPYNEQFF

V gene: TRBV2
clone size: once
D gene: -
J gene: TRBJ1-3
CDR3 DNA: TGTGCCAGCAGGAGGGGAAGGGGAGGCCCTCCTGGAAACACCATATATTTT
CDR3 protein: CASRRGRGGPPGNTIYF

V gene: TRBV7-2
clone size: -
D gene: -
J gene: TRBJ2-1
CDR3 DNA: TGTGCCAGCAGCCCACGGGTCAGCGGGGAGCAGTTCTTC
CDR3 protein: CASSPRVSGEQFF

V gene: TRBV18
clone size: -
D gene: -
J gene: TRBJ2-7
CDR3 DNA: TGTGCCAGCTCACTAGGGACCTCGCCTACGAGAGCCTACGAGCAGTACTTC
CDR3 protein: CASSLGTSPTRAYEQYF

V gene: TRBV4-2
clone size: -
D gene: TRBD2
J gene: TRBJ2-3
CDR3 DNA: TGTGCCAGCAGAACTAGCGGCTTGGAGACAGATACGCAGTATTTT
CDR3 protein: CASRTSGLETDTQYF

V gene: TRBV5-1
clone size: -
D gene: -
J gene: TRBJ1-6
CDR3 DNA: TGCGCCAGCAGCTTGGGGATTTTTAATTCACCCCTCCACTTT
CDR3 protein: CASSLGIFNSPLHF

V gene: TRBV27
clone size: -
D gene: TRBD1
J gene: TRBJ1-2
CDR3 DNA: TGTGCCAGCAGTTTATCCTTCAGGGGGCGGAATGGCTACACCTTC
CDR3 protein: CASSLSFRGRNGYTF